This T cell receptor (beta chain) was found in a study of PD-L1 blockade in urothelial cancer. Study overall: Males with bladder-origin urothelial cancer made up about 85% of the roughly 29 patients. Between 0 and 3 prior chemotherapy regimens had been given to patients.

In this sample, this clone turned up many times. Germline V gene lookup returns CDR1 SEHNR and CDR2 FQNEAQ (reference sequence). This CDR3 contains 19 residues. The junction had 16 bases not matched to a gene; V was cut back by 4 bases and J by 4 bases. Only in-frame clones appear in the TCRdb table, and some are missing; sequencing was by immunoSEQ multiplex PCR. The data hold about 84,000 clones, with around 76% observed a single time. This TCR was sampled from a man aged 65 to 85 with urothelial cancer. Source: PBMCs, taken around atezolizumab (anti-PD-L1) treatment. The rearrangement uses TRBV7-9 and TRBJ2-6, with 7 nucleotides matching TRBD2. CDR3 in amino acids: CASSSGLGKRVRGANVLTF. The CDR3 coding sequence is TGTGCCAGCAGCTCCGGACTAGGGAAGCGTGTGCGGGGGGCCAACGTCCTGACTTTC.